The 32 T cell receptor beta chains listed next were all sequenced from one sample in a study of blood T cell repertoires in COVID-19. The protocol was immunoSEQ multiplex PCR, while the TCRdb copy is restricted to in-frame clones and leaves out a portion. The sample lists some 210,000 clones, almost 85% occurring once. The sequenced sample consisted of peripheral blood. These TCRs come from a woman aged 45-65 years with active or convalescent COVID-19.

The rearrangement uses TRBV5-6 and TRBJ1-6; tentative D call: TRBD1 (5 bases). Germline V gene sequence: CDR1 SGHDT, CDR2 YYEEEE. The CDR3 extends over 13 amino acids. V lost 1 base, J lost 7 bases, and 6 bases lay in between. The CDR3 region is CASSLTGNSPLHF. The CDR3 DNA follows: TGTGCCAGCAGCTTGACAGGCAATTCACCCCTCCACTTT.

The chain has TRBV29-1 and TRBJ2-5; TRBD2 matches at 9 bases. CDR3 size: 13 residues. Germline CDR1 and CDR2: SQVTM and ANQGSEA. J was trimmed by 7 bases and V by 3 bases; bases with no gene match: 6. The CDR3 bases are TGCAGCGTTGAGGGTCAAGCGGGAGGGACCCAGTACTTC. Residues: CSVEGQAGGTQYF. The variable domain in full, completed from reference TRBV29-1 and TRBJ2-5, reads SAVISQKPSRDICQRGTSLTIQCQVDSQVTMMFWYRQQPGQSLTLIATANQGSEATYESGFVIDKFPISRPNLTFSTLTVSNMSPEDSSIYLCSVEGQAGGTQYFGPGTRLLVL.

The DNA for the CDR3 is TGCGCCAGCAGCCCGATGTTAGCGGGAGATATTGGAAATGAGCAGTTCTTC. Translating it yields CASSPMLAGDIGNEQFF. The J gene is TRBJ2-1, the V gene TRBV5-1; 9 positions match TRBD2. The CDR3 has 17 amino acids. Trimming at V came to 4 bases and at J to 7 bases, leaving 15 bases not matched to a gene. Germline assignment: CDR1 SGHRS and CDR2 YFSETQ.

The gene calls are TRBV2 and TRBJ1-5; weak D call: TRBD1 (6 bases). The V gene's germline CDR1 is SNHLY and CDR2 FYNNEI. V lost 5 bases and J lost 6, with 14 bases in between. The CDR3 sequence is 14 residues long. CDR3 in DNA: TGTGCCAGCAGTCCTACAGGGAGAGGTCAGCCCCAGCATTTT. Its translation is CASSPTGRGQPQHF.

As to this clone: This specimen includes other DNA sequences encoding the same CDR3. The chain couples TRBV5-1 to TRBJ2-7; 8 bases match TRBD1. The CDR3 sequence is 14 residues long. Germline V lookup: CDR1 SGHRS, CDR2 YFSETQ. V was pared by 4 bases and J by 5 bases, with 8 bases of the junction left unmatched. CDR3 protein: CASSLGQGLHEQYF. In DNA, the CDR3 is TGCGCCAGCAGCCTTGGACAGGGACTCCACGAGCAGTACTTC.

The CDR3 loop reads CASSLGVGVGLEQYF. Written as DNA, the CDR3 is TGTGCCAGCAGCTTGGGGGTGGGAGTAGGACTCGAGCAGTACTTC. The V gene is TRBV5-5, the J gene TRBJ2-7; D may be TRBD2 (5 bases). Trimming cost V 0 bases and J 6 bases, with 16 bases left between them. CDR1 is SGHKS, CDR2 YYEKEE, per germline (reference sequence). The CDR3 has 15 residues.

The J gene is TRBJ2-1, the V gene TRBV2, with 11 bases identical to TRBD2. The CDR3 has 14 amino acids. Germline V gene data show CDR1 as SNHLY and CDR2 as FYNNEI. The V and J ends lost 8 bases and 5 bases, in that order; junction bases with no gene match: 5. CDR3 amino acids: CASRTSGRNNEQFF. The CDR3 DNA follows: TGTGCCAGCCGGACTAGCGGGCGAAACAATGAGCAGTTCTTC.

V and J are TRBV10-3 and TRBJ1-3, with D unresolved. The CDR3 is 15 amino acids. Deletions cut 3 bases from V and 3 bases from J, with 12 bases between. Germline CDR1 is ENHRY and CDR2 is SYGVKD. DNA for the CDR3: TGTGCCATCAGTGATTTCACTTGGAGTGGAAACACCATATATTTT. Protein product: CAISDFTWSGNTIYF.

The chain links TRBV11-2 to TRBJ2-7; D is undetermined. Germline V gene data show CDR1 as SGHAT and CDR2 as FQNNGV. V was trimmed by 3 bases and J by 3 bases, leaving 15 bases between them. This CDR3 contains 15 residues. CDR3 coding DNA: TGTGCCAGCAGCTTGCAGGCTGCTGGGTACTACGAGCAGTACGTC. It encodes CASSLQAAGYYEQYV.

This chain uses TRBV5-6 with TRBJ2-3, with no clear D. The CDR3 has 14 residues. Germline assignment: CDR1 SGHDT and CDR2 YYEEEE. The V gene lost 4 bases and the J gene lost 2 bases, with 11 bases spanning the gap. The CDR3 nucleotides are TGTGCCAGCAGCCCGGTGGGCTACACAGATACGCAGTATTTT. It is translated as CASSPVGYTDTQYF.

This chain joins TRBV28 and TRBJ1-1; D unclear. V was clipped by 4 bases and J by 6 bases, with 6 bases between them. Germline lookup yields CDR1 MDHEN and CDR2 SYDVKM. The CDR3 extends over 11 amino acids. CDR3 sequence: CASSSHSEAFF. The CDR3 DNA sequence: TGTGCCAGCAGTTCCCATTCTGAAGCTTTCTTT.

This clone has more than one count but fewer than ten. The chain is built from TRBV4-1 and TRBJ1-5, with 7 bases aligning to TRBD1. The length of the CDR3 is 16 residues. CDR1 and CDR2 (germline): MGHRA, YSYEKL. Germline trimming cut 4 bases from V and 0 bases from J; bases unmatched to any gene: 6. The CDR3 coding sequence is TGCGCCAGCAGCCTTCGGACAGGCACTAGCAATCAGCCCCAGCATTTT. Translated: CASSLRTGTSNQPQHF.

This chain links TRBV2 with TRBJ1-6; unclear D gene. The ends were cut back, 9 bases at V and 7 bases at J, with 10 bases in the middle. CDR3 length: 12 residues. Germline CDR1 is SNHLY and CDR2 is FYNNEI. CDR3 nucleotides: TGTGCCAGACGGACGGGAAATTCACCCCTCCACTTT. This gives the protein CARRTGNSPLHF.

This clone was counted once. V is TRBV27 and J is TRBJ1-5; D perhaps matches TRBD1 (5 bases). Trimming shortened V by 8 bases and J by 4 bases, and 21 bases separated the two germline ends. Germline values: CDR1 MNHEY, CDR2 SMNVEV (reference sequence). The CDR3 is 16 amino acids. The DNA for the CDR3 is TGTGCCAGCGGCTCTCCAGGGTTTAGGCCTAATCAGCCCCAGCATTTT. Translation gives CASGSPGFRPNQPQHF.

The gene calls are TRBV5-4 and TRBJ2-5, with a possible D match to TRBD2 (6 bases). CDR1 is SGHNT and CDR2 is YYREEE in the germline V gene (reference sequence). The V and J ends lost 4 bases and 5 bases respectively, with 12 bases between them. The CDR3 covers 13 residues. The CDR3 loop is CASSTGGVETQYF. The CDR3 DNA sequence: TGTGCCAGCAGCACCGGGGGTGTGGAGACCCAGTACTTC.

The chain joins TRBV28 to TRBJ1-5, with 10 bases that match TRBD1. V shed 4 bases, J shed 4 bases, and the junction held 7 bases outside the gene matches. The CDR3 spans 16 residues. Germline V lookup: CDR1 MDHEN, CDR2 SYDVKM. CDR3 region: CASSSRQGAPNQPQHF. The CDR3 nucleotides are TGTGCCAGCAGTTCACGACAGGGGGCTCCAAATCAGCCCCAGCATTTT. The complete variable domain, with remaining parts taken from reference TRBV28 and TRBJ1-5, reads DVKVTQSSRYLVKRTGEKVFLECVQDMDHENMFWYRQDPGLGLRLIYFSYDVKMKEKGDIPEGYSVSREKKERFSLILESASTNQTSMYLCASSSRQGAPNQPQHFGDGTRLSIL.

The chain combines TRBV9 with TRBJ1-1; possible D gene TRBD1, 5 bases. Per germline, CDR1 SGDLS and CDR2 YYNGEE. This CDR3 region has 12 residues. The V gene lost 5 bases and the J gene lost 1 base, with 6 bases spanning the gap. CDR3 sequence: CASSDRNTEAFF. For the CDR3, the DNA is TGTGCCAGCAGTGACAGGAACACTGAAGCTTTCTTT.

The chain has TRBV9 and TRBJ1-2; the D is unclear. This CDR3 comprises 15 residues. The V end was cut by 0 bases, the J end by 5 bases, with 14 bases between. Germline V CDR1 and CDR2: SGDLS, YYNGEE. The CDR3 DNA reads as TGTGCCAGCAGCGTAGGGGCAGGAACTTCATATGGCTACACCTTC. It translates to CASSVGAGTSYGYTF.

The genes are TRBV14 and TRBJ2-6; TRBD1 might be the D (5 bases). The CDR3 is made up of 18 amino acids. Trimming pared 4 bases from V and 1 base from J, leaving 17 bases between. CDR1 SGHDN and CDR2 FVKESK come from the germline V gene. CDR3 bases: TGTGCCAGCAGCCGACATCAACCGACAGCGTCTGGGGCCAACGTCCTGACTTTC. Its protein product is CASSRHQPTASGANVLTF.

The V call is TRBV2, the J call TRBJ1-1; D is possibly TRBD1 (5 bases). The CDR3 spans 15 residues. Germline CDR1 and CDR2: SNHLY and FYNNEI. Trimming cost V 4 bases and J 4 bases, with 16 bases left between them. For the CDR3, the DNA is TGTGCCAGCAGTGGCACGGGACTTGGGAGCACTGAAGCTTTCTTT. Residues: CASSGTGLGSTEAFF.

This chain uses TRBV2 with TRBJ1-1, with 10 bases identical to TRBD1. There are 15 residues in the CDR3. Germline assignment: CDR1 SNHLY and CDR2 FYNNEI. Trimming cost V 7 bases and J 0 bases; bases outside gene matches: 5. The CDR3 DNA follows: TGTGCCAGCAAGGGGACAGGGGTCATGAACACTGAAGCTTTCTTT. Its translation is CASKGTGVMNTEAFF.

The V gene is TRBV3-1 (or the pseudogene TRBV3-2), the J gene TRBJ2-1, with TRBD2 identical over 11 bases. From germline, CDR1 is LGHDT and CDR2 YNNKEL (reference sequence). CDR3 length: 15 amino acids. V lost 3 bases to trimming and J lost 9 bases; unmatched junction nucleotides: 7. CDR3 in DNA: TGTGCCAGCAGCCAGATAGCGGGGGGGCCGAGTGAGCAGTTCTTC. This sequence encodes CASSQIAGGPSEQFF.

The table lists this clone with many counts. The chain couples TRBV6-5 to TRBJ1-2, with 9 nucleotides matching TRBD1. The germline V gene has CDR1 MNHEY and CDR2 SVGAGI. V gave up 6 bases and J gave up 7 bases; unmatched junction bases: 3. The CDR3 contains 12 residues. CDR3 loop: CASRQGAGGYTF. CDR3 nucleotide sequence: TGTGCCAGCAGACAGGGGGCGGGTGGCTACACCTTC.

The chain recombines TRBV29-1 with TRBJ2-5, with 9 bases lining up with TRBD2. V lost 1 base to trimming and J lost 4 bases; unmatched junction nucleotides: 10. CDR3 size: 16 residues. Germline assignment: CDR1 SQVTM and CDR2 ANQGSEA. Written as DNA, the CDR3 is TGCAGCGTTGAAGGCCCTGGGCGGGAGGGCCGAGAGACCCAGTACTTC. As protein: CSVEGPGREGRETQYF.

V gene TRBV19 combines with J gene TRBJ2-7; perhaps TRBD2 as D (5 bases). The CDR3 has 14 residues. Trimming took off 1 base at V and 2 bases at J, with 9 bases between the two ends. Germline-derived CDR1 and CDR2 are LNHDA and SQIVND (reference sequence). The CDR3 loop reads CASSIAGNPYEQYF. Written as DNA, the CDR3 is TGTGCCAGTAGTATAGCGGGAAACCCCTACGAGCAGTACTTC.

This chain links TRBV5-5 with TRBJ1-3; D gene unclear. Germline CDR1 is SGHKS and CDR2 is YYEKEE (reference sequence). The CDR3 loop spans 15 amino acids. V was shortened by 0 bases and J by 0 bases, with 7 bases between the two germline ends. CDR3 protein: CASSLVGSSGNTIYF. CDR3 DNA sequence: TGTGCCAGCAGCTTGGTGGGCAGCTCTGGAAACACCATATATTTT.

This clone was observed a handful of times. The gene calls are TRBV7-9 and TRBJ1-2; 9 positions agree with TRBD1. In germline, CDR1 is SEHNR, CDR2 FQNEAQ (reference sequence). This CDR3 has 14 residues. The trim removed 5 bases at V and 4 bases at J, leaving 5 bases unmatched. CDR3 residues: CASSLDRGLYGYTF. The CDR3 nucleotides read TGTGCCAGCAGCCTGGACAGGGGCCTCTATGGCTACACCTTC.

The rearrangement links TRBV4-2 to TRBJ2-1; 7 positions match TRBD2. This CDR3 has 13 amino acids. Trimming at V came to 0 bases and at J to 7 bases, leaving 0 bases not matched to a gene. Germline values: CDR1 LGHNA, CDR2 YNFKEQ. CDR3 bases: TGTGCCAGCAGCCAAGACGGGAGGAATGAGCAGTTCTTC. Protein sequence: CASSQDGRNEQFF.

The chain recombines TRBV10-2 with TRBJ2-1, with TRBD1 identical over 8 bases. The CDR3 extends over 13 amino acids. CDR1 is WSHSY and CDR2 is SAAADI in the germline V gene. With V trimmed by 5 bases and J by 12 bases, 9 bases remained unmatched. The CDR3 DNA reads TGCGCCAGCAGTCCGGACAGGGTAGGAGGGCAGTTCTTC. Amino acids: CASSPDRVGGQFF.

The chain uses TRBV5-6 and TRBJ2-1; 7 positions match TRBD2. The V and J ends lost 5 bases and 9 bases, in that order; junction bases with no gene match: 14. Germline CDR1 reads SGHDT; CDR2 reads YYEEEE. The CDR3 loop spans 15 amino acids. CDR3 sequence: CASSPVGGGPSEQFF. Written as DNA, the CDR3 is TGTGCCAGCAGTCCTGTGGGGGGAGGGCCGAGTGAGCAGTTCTTC.

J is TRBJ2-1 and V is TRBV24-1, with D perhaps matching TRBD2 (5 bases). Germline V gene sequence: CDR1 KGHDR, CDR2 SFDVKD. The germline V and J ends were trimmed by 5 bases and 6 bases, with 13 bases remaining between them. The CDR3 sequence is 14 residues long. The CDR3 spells CATSGGSVGNEQFF. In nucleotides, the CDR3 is TGTGCCACCAGTGGAGGTAGCGTCGGCAATGAGCAGTTCTTC.

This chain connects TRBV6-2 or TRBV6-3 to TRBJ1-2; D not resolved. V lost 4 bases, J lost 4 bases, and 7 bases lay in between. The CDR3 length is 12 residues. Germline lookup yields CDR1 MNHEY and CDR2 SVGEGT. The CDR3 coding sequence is TGTGCCAGCAGTTTAACGGGCTATGGCTACACCTTC. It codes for CASSLTGYGYTF.